The next 8 T cell receptor beta chains were all read from a single sample in a study of CD8 T cells in Susac syndrome. Reverse transcription of roughly 0.45 to 1 ug RNA was carried out with random hexamers. TCRdb independently ran MiXCR on the immunoSEQ multiplex PCR reads; one entry per CDR3 protein. Seen here are around 81,000 distinct CDR3 sequences, over 85% observed once, and the top ten hold around 0.94%. The specimen sequenced was CD8+ T cells from PBMCs. The receptors shown here come from a human donor with Susac syndrome.

The rearrangement uses TRBV7-2 and TRBJ2-7; D perhaps matches TRBD1 (6 bases). The V end was cut by 5 bases, the J end by 2 bases, with 13 bases between. CDR1 is SGHTA and CDR2 is FQGNSA in the germline V gene. This CDR3 is 14 amino acids long. CDR3 loop: CASSPGDGPYEQYF. CDR3 bases: TGTGCCAGCAGCCCAGGGGATGGGCCCTACGAGCAGTACTTC.

This chain connects TRBV27 to TRBJ1-1; 7 nucleotides match TRBD1. V gave up 6 bases and J gave up 0 bases; unmatched junction bases: 7. Germline V gene data show CDR1 as MNHEY and CDR2 as SMNVEV (reference sequence). The CDR3 sequence is 15 residues long. CDR3 DNA: TGTGCCAGCAGACTTTCCACAGGGGTGAACACTGAAGCTTTCTTT. Translating it yields CASRLSTGVNTEAFF.

Only a few counts were recorded for this clonotype. The genes are TRBV13 and TRBJ1-6; D is undetermined. This CDR3 spans 15 amino acids. Germline assignment: CDR1 PRHDT and CDR2 FYEKMQ (reference sequence). V lost 3 bases and J lost 7, with 13 bases in between. CDR3 sequence reads: CASSLDRPGNSPLHF. The CDR3 coding sequence is TGTGCCAGCAGCTTGGATCGACCTGGGAATTCACCCCTCCACTTT.

The genes are TRBV14 and TRBJ2-3; D is uncertain. Germline V gene data show CDR1 as SGHDN and CDR2 as FVKESK. V shed 4 bases and J shed 4 bases, with 9 bases lying between them. This CDR3 comprises 13 residues. This chain's CDR3 is CASSPWAADTQYF. In DNA form, the CDR3 reads TGTGCCAGCAGCCCTTGGGCGGCAGATACGCAGTATTTT.

The chain uses TRBV9 and TRBJ2-5, with TRBD2 matching 8 bases. The CDR3 extends over 14 amino acids. Germline trimming cut 4 bases from V and 5 bases from J; bases unmatched to any gene: 7. The germline gives CDR1 SGDLS, CDR2 YYNGEE. The CDR3 here is CASSTSGGWETQYF. CDR3 in DNA: TGTGCCAGCAGCACCAGCGGGGGATGGGAGACCCAGTACTTC.

The chain has TRBV29-1 and TRBJ2-7; D may match TRBD1 or TRBD2 (5 bases each). This CDR3 contains 13 residues. Deletions cut 4 bases from V and 5 bases from J, with 15 bases between. From germline, CDR1 is SQVTM and CDR2 ANQGSEA. CDR3 DNA sequence: TGCAGCGTTGGGGCCGGGACCGCGGACGAGCAGTACTTC. Its translation is CSVGAGTADEQYF.

The chain couples TRBV4-3 to TRBJ1-1; D unclear. V was shortened by 1 base and J by 1 base, with 7 bases between the two germline ends. CDR1 is LGHNA and CDR2 is YSLEER in the germline V gene. The CDR3 is 14 residues long. Written as DNA, the CDR3 is TGCGCCAGCAGCCAAGGGAGCCAGAACACTGAAGCTTTCTTT. It translates to CASSQGSQNTEAFF.

V and J are TRBV14 and TRBJ2-7; 8 bases are shared with TRBD1. There are 17 residues in the CDR3. Germline CDR1 and CDR2: SGHDN and FVKESK. With 0 bases clipped from V and 3 bases from J, the junction kept 10 bases outside the gene matches. In DNA, the CDR3 is TGTGCCAGCAGCCAAGATTTACCCTGGACAGGGAACTACGAGCAGTACTTC. Translated, it gives CASSQDLPWTGNYEQYF.